This T cell receptor (beta chain) was found in a study of blood T cell repertoires in COVID-19. Study summary: The United States, Italy and Spain supplied acute and convalescent COVID-19 samples.

CDR1 MDHEN and CDR2 SYDVKM come from the germline V gene. The V segment lost 4 bases and the J segment 4 bases; nucleotides outside the gene matches: 6. The CDR3 sequence is 16 residues long. Sequencing used immunoSEQ multiplex PCR; TCRdb keeps in-frame clones, though not all of them. The table includes about 440,000 clones, roughly 91% detected once. The sample consisted of PBMCs or T cells enriched from blood (not recorded which). V usage is TRBV28 and J usage is TRBJ2-2, with 10 bases lining up with TRBD1. This sequence was found in a man aged 18 to 35 who had recovered from COVID-19. CDR3 nucleotide sequence: TGTGCCAGCAGTTCCGGGGGACAGGGGTCCACCGGGGAGCTGTTTTTT. It encodes CASSSGGQGSTGELFF.